Below are 21 T cell receptor beta chains sequenced from a single sample in a study of radiation and T cells in renal cell carcinoma. Profiling relied on immunoSEQ multiplex PCR, and the TCRdb table lists in-frame clones only, not all of them. The repertoire includes tens of thousands of clones, 47% of them detected once, and 16% sits in the top ten. Treatment defined: 15 Gy SBRT to primary tumor, nephrectomy 4 weeks later. The sequencing here drew on tumor tissue, taken from a patient whose treatment included radiotherapy and nephrectomy. All receptors derive from a woman in her forties or fifties with renal cell carcinoma.

This clone has more than one count but fewer than ten. V gene TRBV6-1 combines with J gene TRBJ2-2, with 7 nucleotides matching TRBD1. This CDR3 has 15 residues. The germline V gene encodes CDR1 MNHNS and CDR2 SASEGT. The junction had 7 bases not matched to a gene; V was cut back by 7 bases and J by 2 bases. In nucleotides, the CDR3 is TGTGCCAGCACAAGGGACAGAGTAAACACCGGGGAGCTGTTTTTT. Its translation is CASTRDRVNTGELFF.

In DNA, the CDR3 is TGTGCCAGCAGTTACCGGACAGGCACCCTCCACTTT. Encoded protein: CASSYRTGTLHF. This chain joins TRBV6-4 and TRBJ1-6; 7 bases match TRBD1. The CDR3 extends over 12 amino acids. Germline CDR1 is MRHNA and CDR2 is SNTAGT. V was clipped by 5 bases and J by 14 bases; unmatched bases: 6.

The chain recombines TRBV5-1 with TRBJ2-2, with D unclear. The V and J ends lost 4 bases and 6 bases respectively, with 16 bases between them. Germline CDR1 and CDR2: SGHRS and YFSETQ. The CDR3 length is 15 residues. The CDR3 DNA reads TGCGCCAGCAGCCTCGGACCCTCACGGTCCGGGGAGCTGTTTTTT. The encoded protein is CASSLGPSRSGELFF.

The gene calls are TRBV29-1 and TRBJ1-2, with 12 bases matching TRBD1. Germline CDR1 is SQVTM and CDR2 is ANQGSEA. The CDR3 loop spans 12 amino acids. The J segment lost 7 bases and the V segment lost 7 bases, leaving 4 bases of the junction unmatched. The CDR3 loop reads CSAGTGGFGYTF. The CDR3 DNA follows: TGCAGCGCAGGGACAGGGGGCTTTGGCTACACCTTC.

This clone was seen a few times. J is TRBJ2-3 and V is TRBV9; the D gene is possibly TRBD2 (7 bases). V lost 0 bases, J lost 5 bases, and 19 bases lay in between. Per germline, CDR1 SGDLS and CDR2 YYNGEE. The CDR3 sequence is 17 residues long. The CDR3 DNA is TGTGCCAGCAGCGTAGCTGGGCAGGGGAGGGCTCGAGATACGCAGTATTTT. Protein product: CASSVAGQGRARDTQYF.

This chain links TRBV7-9 with TRBJ1-2, with 9 positions matching TRBD1. Germline loops: CDR1 SEHNR, CDR2 FQNEAQ (reference sequence). CDR3 length equals 15 residues. V gave up 5 bases and J gave up 3 bases; unmatched junction bases: 7. CDR3 protein: CASSARRTGDYGYTF. For the CDR3, the DNA is TGTGCCAGCAGCGCCAGACGGACAGGGGACTATGGCTACACCTTC.

V gene TRBV15 combines with J gene TRBJ2-3; 9 bases map to TRBD1. CDR3 size: 14 residues. V was pared by 3 bases and J by 7 bases, with 5 bases of the junction left unmatched. Germline lookup yields CDR1 LNHNV and CDR2 YYDKDF (reference sequence). In DNA, the CDR3 is TGTGCCACCAGCAGCCAACAGGGGGCCTATACGCAGTATTTT. Its translation is CATSSQQGAYTQYF.

The V and J genes are TRBV5-6 and TRBJ2-7; 8 bases match TRBD2. The CDR3 consists of 16 residues. V lost 3 bases to trimming and J lost 4 bases; unmatched junction nucleotides: 12. Germline V gene sequence: CDR1 SGHDT, CDR2 YYEEEE. The CDR3 DNA reads TGTGCCAGCAGCTGGGTTACCCCGGGGGGGATTTACGAGCAGTACTTC. This gives the protein CASSWVTPGGIYEQYF.

Here the CDR3 DNA reads TGCAGCGTCCTACAGGGGAACTATGGCTACACCTTC. Translation gives CSVLQGNYGYTF. The V and J genes are TRBV29-1 and TRBJ1-2; 7 bases fit TRBD1. Germline CDR1 is SQVTM and CDR2 is ANQGSEA. J was trimmed by 2 bases and V by 6 bases; bases with no gene match: 3. The length of the CDR3 is 12 residues.

This clone was seen just once. V and J are TRBV5-6 and TRBJ1-5, with unresolved D. CDR3 length equals 14 residues. The germline gives CDR1 SGHDT, CDR2 YYEEEE. Between the trimmed V and J ends, which lost 1 base and 0 bases, there was a span of 5 bases. DNA of the CDR3: TGTGCCAGCAGCTTGCAGATTAGCAATCAGCCCCAGCATTTT. Translation: CASSLQISNQPQHF.

This clone was seen ten or more times. The CDR3 DNA reads TGTGCCAGCAGCACCCCTAGGCGCAGCCCAGAAGGAGACTACGAGCAGTACTTC. It yields the protein CASSTPRRSPEGDYEQYF. The chain recombines TRBV7-2 with TRBJ2-7, with D unclear. The germline V gene has CDR1 SGHTA and CDR2 FQGNSA. Trimming took 5 bases from V and 3 from J, leaving 26 bases between them. The CDR3 has 18 residues.

The chain joins TRBV7-9 to TRBJ2-1; 11 bases are a match to TRBD2. Trimming cost V 4 bases and J 8 bases; bases outside gene matches: 10. The CDR3 has 16 amino acids. Germline V lookup: CDR1 SEHNR, CDR2 FQNEAQ (reference sequence). The CDR3 spells CASSSLLAGATYEQFF. The CDR3 DNA sequence: TGTGCCAGCAGCTCTTTACTAGCGGGGGCAACTTATGAGCAGTTCTTC.

The chain carries TRBV7-8 and TRBJ1-3; perhaps TRBD1 as D (5 bases). Trimming cost V 0 bases and J 1 base, with 7 bases left between them. Germline V gene data show CDR1 as SGHVS and CDR2 as FQNEAQ. This CDR3 region has 15 residues. CDR3 sequence (DNA): TGTGCCAGCAGCTTAGCGGGGCAGTCTGGAAACACCATATATTTT. Translated, it gives CASSLAGQSGNTIYF.

This chain links TRBV4-3 with TRBJ2-7; 8 bases fit TRBD1. V was clipped by 3 bases and J by 4 bases; unmatched bases: 2. Germline CDR1 is LGHNA and CDR2 is YSLEER. CDR3 length: 13 residues. The DNA of the CDR3 is TGCGCCAGCAGCCAGGACAGGGCGTACGAGCAGTACTTC. It translates to CASSQDRAYEQYF.

This chain connects TRBV6-1 to TRBJ1-6; TRBD1 aligns across 8 bases. Losses at the gene ends were 4 bases for V and 5 bases for J; bases not matched to a gene: 7. This CDR3 is 16 amino acids long. CDR1 is MNHNS and CDR2 is SASEGT in the germline V gene. The CDR3 DNA reads TGTGCCAGCAGTGCACGGACAGGGATCGATAATTCACCCCTCCACTTT. Its translation is CASSARTGIDNSPLHF.

The J gene is TRBJ2-1, the V gene TRBV19; D might be TRBD1 (6 bases). CDR1 is LNHDA and CDR2 is SQIVND in the germline V gene (reference sequence). This CDR3 is 14 amino acids long. Trimming stripped 10 bases from V and 4 bases from J, with 17 bases between. In nucleotides, the CDR3 is TGTGCCACCACAACAGGGTGGCGGTACAATGAGCAGTTCTTC. It translates to CATTTGWRYNEQFF.

This clone occurred a few times. The V gene is TRBV9, the J gene TRBJ1-5; D not resolved. CDR3 length: 14 amino acids. Per germline, CDR1 SGDLS and CDR2 YYNGEE. Trimming shortened V by 4 bases and J by 2 bases, and 10 bases separated the two germline ends. The CDR3 sequence: CASSPSFGNQPQHF. CDR3 nucleotide sequence: TGTGCCAGCAGCCCTAGTTTCGGCAATCAGCCCCAGCATTTT.

This clone was counted only a few times. The chain employs TRBV7-6 and TRBJ2-7, with 7 bases identical to TRBD2. V trimming: 3 bases; J trimming: 4 bases; junction bases outside the gene matches: 9. The CDR3 has 15 residues. CDR1 is SGHVS and CDR2 is FNYEAQ in the germline V gene. In nucleotides, the CDR3 is TGTGCCAGCAGCTTGGGAGGGAGAGGTTTATACGAGCAGTACTTC. Translating gives CASSLGGRGLYEQYF.

V gene TRBV11-1 combines with J gene TRBJ2-1; 8 positions match TRBD2. V dropped 5 bases and J dropped 5; count of bases not matched to a gene: 5. The CDR3 length is 14 residues. CDR1 and CDR2 from the germline V gene are SGHAT and FQDESV (reference sequence). CDR3 protein: CASSGGGPNNEQFF. The CDR3 DNA reads as TGTGCCAGCAGCGGCGGGGGGCCAAACAATGAGCAGTTCTTC.

V usage is TRBV4-3 and J usage is TRBJ2-5, with D uncertain. This CDR3 contains 13 residues. Germline V CDR1 and CDR2: LGHNA, YSLEER. The V end was cut by 2 bases, the J end by 0 bases, with 4 bases between. The CDR3 is CASSQHYQETQYF. CDR3 nucleotides: TGCGCCAGCAGCCAACACTACCAAGAGACCCAGTACTTC.

This clone showed up just a few times. At one of its ends the junction is not consistent with the germline gene, which may arise from a read error. The V gene is TRBV7-7, the J gene TRBJ2-3, with D perhaps being TRBD1 or TRBD2 (5 bases each). Germline lookup yields CDR1 SSHAT and CDR2 FNYEAQ (reference sequence). The CDR3 extends over 14 amino acids. In DNA, the CDR3 is TGTGCTAGCAGCTCGTCCAACTGGGGGGATACGCAGTATTTT. Translation: CASSSSNWGDTQYF. The full variable domain, with the rest looked up from reference TRBV7-7 and TRBJ2-3, is GAGVSQSPRYKVTKRGQDVTLRCDPISSHATLYWYQQALGQGPEFLTYFNYEAQPDKSGLPSDRFSAERPEGSISTLTIQRTEQRDSAMYRCASSSSNWGDTQYFGPGTRLTVL.